This TCR beta chain was recovered during a study of blood T cell repertoires in COVID-19. Study at large: COVID-19 samples from acute and convalescent phases originated in the United States, Italy and Spain. T cells, B-cell-depleted T cells, or PBMCs provided the cDNA or gDNA that served as material.

TCRdb's table, derived via immunoSEQ multiplex PCR, lists solely in-frame clones and lacks some. Among around 360,000 clones listed, approximately 89% were seen once. The CDR3 has 15 amino acids. Germline V gives CDR1 SGHRS, CDR2 YFSETQ. J lost 3 bases, V lost 5 bases, and 7 bases had no gene match. While infection was still active, Seattle patients were enrolled and then followed longitudinally. The clonotype originates from a woman in her twenties or thirties with COVID-19, enrolled during active disease. The chain joins TRBV5-1 to TRBJ2-2; TRBD1 aligns across 7 bases. The specimen was peripheral blood. The CDR3 region is CASRRSGTDTGELFF. The CDR3 DNA is TGCGCCAGCAGAAGATCCGGGACAGACACCGGGGAGCTGTTTTTT.